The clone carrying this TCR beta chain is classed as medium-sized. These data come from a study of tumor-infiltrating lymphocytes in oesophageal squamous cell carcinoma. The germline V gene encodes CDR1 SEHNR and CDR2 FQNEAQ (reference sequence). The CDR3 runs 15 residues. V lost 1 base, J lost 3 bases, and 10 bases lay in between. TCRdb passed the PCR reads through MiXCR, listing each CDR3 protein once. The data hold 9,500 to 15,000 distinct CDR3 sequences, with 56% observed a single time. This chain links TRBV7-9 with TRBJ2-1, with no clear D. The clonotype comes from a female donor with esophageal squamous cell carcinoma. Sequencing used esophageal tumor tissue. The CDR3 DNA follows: TGTGCCAGCAGCTTAGTCAGCAACTACTACAATGAGCAGTTCTTC. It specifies CASSLVSNYYNEQFF.